This T cell receptor beta chain was profiled in a study of long-term antiretroviral therapy in people with HIV. Whole-study findings and limits: Once patients were on ART, diversity went higher but still fell short of transplant donor controls. Whereas controls had wider CDR3 length ranges, HIV repertoires had narrower ones.

Sequencing used immunoSEQ v3.0 at survey level. The protocol was immunoSEQ multiplex PCR, while the TCRdb copy is restricted to in-frame clones and leaves out a portion. The sample lists about 30,000 clones, roughly 87% seen once, with roughly 1% in the top ten. As to this clone: Its antigen is not identified.

Specimen: unsorted PBMCs, collected 2 years after starting antiretroviral therapy. This sequence originates from a man aged 50 or older with HIV.

The CDR3 spells CASSLFSGEREKLFF. CDR3 nucleotide sequence: TGTGCCAGCAGTTTATTTTCAGGGGAGAGGGAAAAACTGTTTTTT. V gene TRBV28 combines with J gene TRBJ1-4; D might be TRBD1 (6 bases). The CDR3 runs to 15 residues. V lost 1 base, J lost 8 bases, and 14 bases lay in between. CDR1 and CDR2 (germline): MDHEN, SYDVKM.